The T cell receptor (beta chain) under discussion was sequenced for a study of beta chain features in type 1 diabetes. Study-level background: Patients were similar to healthy donors in age and gender (as well as in cell yields).

Every isolated RNA sample was fully reverse transcribed, so sequencing captured expressed TCRB transcripts. Sequenced by immunoSEQ multiplex PCR; TCRdb stores in-frame clones only, minus some. The repertoire holds 900,000 or so clones, with about a sixth as singletons. The CDR3 loop spans 12 amino acids. V shed 5 bases and J 8 bases; nucleotides not matched to a gene: 1. Germline-derived CDR1 and CDR2 are SEHNR and FQNEAQ (reference sequence). The chain uses TRBV7-9 and TRBJ2-4, with TRBD1 matching over 9 bases. The sequenced sample was naive CD4+ T cells from blood. The source of this sequence is a woman younger than 35 in good health. Here the CDR3 reads CASSRQGDIQYF. Written as DNA, the CDR3 is TGTGCCAGCAGCCGACAGGGGGACATTCAGTACTTC.